The 30 T cell receptor beta chains below all came from one sample that was sequenced in a study of T-cell memory formation after mild COVID-19. TCRdb fed the 5' RACE reads into MiXCR, producing one record per CDR3 protein. The sample lists just over 50,000 distinct CDR3 sequences, approximately 9% occurring once. Input material: PBMCs or a T cell subset sorted from them (not recorded which). The receptors were gathered from an adult woman who had mild COVID-19 (a few samples of this study predate the infection). Cell type and time point are not known.

At least ten counts were recorded for this clonotype. This rearrangement joins TRBV12-5 to TRBJ1-1; a weak D match, TRBD1 (6 bases). The CDR3 consists of 20 residues. Germline V lookup: CDR1 LGHNT, CDR2 FRNRAP. The germline V and J ends were trimmed by 3 bases and 1 base, with 27 bases remaining between them. Here the CDR3 reads CASGFANSGGRFVANTEAFF. As DNA, the CDR3 is TGTGCTAGTGGTTTCGCGAATTCCGGGGGGCGTTTTGTAGCGAACACTGAAGCTTTCTTT.

A few counts support this clonotype. The J gene is TRBJ2-5, the V gene TRBV6-1, with TRBD2 matching 9 bases. V lost 3 bases to trimming and J lost 5 bases; unmatched junction nucleotides: 7. This CDR3 has 15 amino acids. The germline V gene encodes CDR1 MNHNS and CDR2 SASEGT. The CDR3 region has the DNA TGTGCCAGCAGTGACCATAGCGGGGGTGGGGAGACCCAGTACTTC. This translates into CASSDHSGGGETQYF.

This clonotype was picked up a small number of times. In DNA, the CDR3 is TGTGCCACCAGCAGACCTACAGGGGGCTCCTCTGGAAACACCATATATTTT. This sequence encodes CATSRPTGGSSGNTIYF. The chain employs TRBV15 and TRBJ1-3, with 9 bases lining up with TRBD1. Trimming removed 2 bases from V and 0 bases from J; junction bases left unmatched: 5. The CDR3 has 17 residues. Germline CDR1 is LNHNV and CDR2 is YYDKDF (reference sequence). Full variable domain (rest looked up from reference TRBV15 and TRBJ1-3): DAMVIQNPRYQVTQFGKPVTLSCSQTLNHNVMYWYQQKSSQAPKLLFHYYDKDFNNEADTPDNFQSRRPNTSFCFLDIRSPGLGDTAMYLCATSRPTGGSSGNTIYFGEGSWLTVV.

This clonotype was observed a handful of times. The chain uses TRBV9 and TRBJ2-7; the D gene is possibly TRBD2 (6 bases). Germline CDR1 SGDLS, CDR2 YYNGEE. The CDR3 is made up of 15 amino acids. Deletions cut 1 base from V and 2 bases from J, with 13 bases between. The CDR3 loop reads CASSVSGSYTYEQYF. CDR3 coding DNA: TGTGCCAGCAGCGTATCCGGGAGTTACACCTACGAGCAGTACTTC. The full variable domain, rest sourced from reference TRBV9 and TRBJ2-7, is DSGVTQTPKHLITATGQRVTLRCSPRSGDLSVYWYQQSLDQGLQFLIQYYNGEERAKGNILERFSAQQFPDLHSELNLSSLELGDSALYFCASSVSGSYTYEQYFGPGTRLTVT.

The gene calls are TRBV11-3 and TRBJ2-7; 10 nucleotides agree with TRBD2. Germline-derived CDR1 and CDR2 are SGHNT and YENEEA. V lost 8 bases and J lost 2; bases outside the gene matches: 12. The CDR3 is made up of 16 amino acids. CDR3 DNA sequence: TGTGCCAGCCGGGGCACTAGCGGGAACTCGCCCTACGAGCAGTACTTC. This gives the protein CASRGTSGNSPYEQYF.

This clonotype came up many times. V is TRBV27 and J is TRBJ2-1; 9 bases are shared with TRBD2. Germline lookup yields CDR1 MNHEY and CDR2 SMNVEV (reference sequence). The CDR3 extends over 16 amino acids. Germline trimming cut 8 bases from V and 6 bases from J; bases unmatched to any gene: 14. CDR3 nucleotides: TGTGCCAGCTCTCGGAGGGGTAGCGGGAGAGGCAATGAGCAGTTCTTC. Protein: CASSRRGSGRGNEQFF.

In this sample, this clonotype turned up once. The CDR3 sequence is CASSWGVANEQFF. The CDR3 coding sequence is TGTGCCAGCAGTTGGGGGGTGGCCAATGAGCAGTTCTTC. V is TRBV12-3 or TRBV12-4 and J is TRBJ2-1; D perhaps matches TRBD2 (6 bases). CDR3 length equals 13 residues. V shed 4 bases and J shed 6 bases, with 10 bases lying between them.

This clonotype was seen a handful of times. DNA for the CDR3: TGTGCCAGCAGCCCCCACACGGGTCTAGCGGGGGGACTAACAGATACGCAGTATTTT. Amino acids: CASSPHTGLAGGLTDTQYF. This chain uses TRBV7-9 with TRBJ2-3; 11 nucleotides align to TRBD2. Germline lookup yields CDR1 SEHNR and CDR2 FQNEAQ (reference sequence). The CDR3 has 19 amino acids. V lost 5 bases, J lost 3 bases, and 16 bases stayed unmatched.

This clonotype was recorded at least ten times. This chain connects TRBV6-5 to TRBJ1-6; possible D gene TRBD1, 6 bases. This CDR3 contains 14 residues. Germline CDR1 is MNHEY and CDR2 is SVGAGI. Trimming cost V 6 bases and J 10 bases, with 16 bases left between them. The CDR3 loop reads CASRTRDNYSPLHF. The CDR3 DNA follows: TGTGCCAGCAGGACCCGGGACAACTACTCACCCCTCCACTTT.

This clonotype was recorded a few times. This sequence joins TRBV19 and TRBJ2-3; no clear D gene. The CDR3 totals 14 residues. V was cut by 3 bases and J by 0 bases, with 7 bases left in between. Germline V CDR1 and CDR2: LNHDA, SQIVND (reference sequence). The CDR3 bases are TGTGCCAGTAGTATGGCGGTTAGCACAGATACGCAGTATTTT. Translation gives CASSMAVSTDTQYF.

The sample holds many counts of this clonotype. The chain recombines TRBV20-1 with TRBJ2-3; TRBD2 matches 8 bases. The trim removed 1 base at V and 4 bases at J, leaving 7 bases unmatched. The CDR3 extends over 15 amino acids. Germline V CDR1 and CDR2: DFQATT, SNEGSKA (reference sequence). The DNA for the CDR3 is TGCAGTGCTAGAGGACTAGCGATATATTCAGATACGCAGTATTTT. This codes for CSARGLAIYSDTQYF.

This clonotype was seen at least ten times. The chain joins TRBV7-9 to TRBJ2-1; possible D gene TRBD2, 5 bases. V was clipped by 1 base and J by 7 bases, with 14 bases between them. The CDR3 totals 15 residues. Germline V gene data show CDR1 as SEHNR and CDR2 as FQNEAQ (reference sequence). CDR3 in amino acids: CASSLGGNGKNEQFF. The CDR3 nucleotides read TGTGCCAGCAGCTTAGGAGGGAACGGAAAAAATGAGCAGTTCTTC.

Ten or more counts support this clonotype. V gene TRBV7-2 combines with J gene TRBJ2-3; D remains unclear. This CDR3 comprises 12 residues. Germline loops: CDR1 SGHTA, CDR2 FQGNSA. Trimming shortened V by 0 bases and J by 10 bases, and 8 bases separated the two germline ends. This chain's CDR3 is CASSLASSAQYF. Written as DNA, the CDR3 is TGTGCCAGCAGCTTAGCGTCCTCGGCGCAGTATTTT.

The V call is TRBV7-9, the J call TRBJ1-2; 8 bases map to TRBD1. The CDR3 length is 15 residues. The V gene's germline CDR1 is SEHNR and CDR2 FQNEAQ (reference sequence). Trimming took 1 base from V and 5 from J; bases not matched to a gene: 6. The CDR3 reads CASSLVPGGNYGYTF. As DNA, the CDR3 is TGTGCCAGCAGCTTAGTCCCAGGGGGCAATTATGGCTACACCTTC.

This clonotype was picked up a small number of times. The chain has TRBV6-4 and TRBJ2-1; D is undetermined. V lost 3 bases, J lost 7 bases, and 10 bases lay in between. The CDR3 is 13 amino acids. CDR1 and CDR2 (germline): MRHNA, SNTAGT. The CDR3, as DNA: TGTGCCAGCAGTGAACTCCCTGGGAATGAGCAGTTCTTC. As protein: CASSELPGNEQFF.

In this sample, this clonotype turned up many times. This chain links TRBV7-2 with TRBJ2-7; D uncertain. Trimming pared 6 bases from V and 3 bases from J, leaving 6 bases between. The CDR3 is 11 amino acids. Germline V gene data show CDR1 as SGHTA and CDR2 as FQGNSA. Here the CDR3 DNA reads TGTGCCAGCAGTCTTTACTACGAGCAGTACTTC. Translation gives CASSLYYEQYF.

The chain couples TRBV10-1 to TRBJ1-4, with D possibly TRBD1 on 6 matching bases. The CDR3 has 16 amino acids. Germline V gene lookup returns CDR1 WNHNN and CDR2 SYGVQD (reference sequence). Between the trimmed V and J ends, which lost 3 bases and 0 bases, there was a span of 11 bases. CDR3 DNA: TGCGCCAGCAGTGAAGGGGGGGGCTCAACTAATGAAAAACTGTTTTTT. Protein product: CASSEGGGSTNEKLFF.

The rearrangement joins TRBV6-2 or TRBV6-3 to TRBJ2-1; 10 nucleotides agree with TRBD2. J was trimmed by 6 bases and V by 4 bases; bases with no gene match: 3. Germline loops: CDR1 MNHEY, CDR2 SVGEGT. The CDR3 totals 14 residues. The CDR3, as DNA: TGTGCCAGCAGTTTTACTAGCGGGACCAATGAGCAGTTCTTC. This encodes CASSFTSGTNEQFF.

This clonotype was seen only a few times. The chain recombines TRBV27 with TRBJ2-7, with TRBD1 matching 10 bases. After removal of 2 bases from V and 4 bases from J, the junction contained 14 bases not matched to a gene. CDR1 and CDR2 from the germline V gene are MNHEY and SMNVEV (reference sequence). CDR3 length: 18 residues. The CDR3 DNA reads TGTGCCAGCAGTTTAAAGCGCCCGCGACAGGGGGCTTGGTACGAGCAGTACTTC. The encoded protein is CASSLKRPRQGAWYEQYF.

The chain employs TRBV4-1 and TRBJ2-1, with D possibly being TRBD1 or TRBD2 (5 bases each). The germline gives CDR1 MGHRA, CDR2 YSYEKL. The CDR3 spans 14 residues. The V end was cut by 4 bases, the J end by 10 bases, with 17 bases between. CDR3 DNA sequence: TGCGCCAGCAGCCTACAAATGGGGGAGAGAGAGCAGTTCTTC. Protein: CASSLQMGEREQFF.

This clonotype was seen many times. The chain is built from TRBV4-1 and TRBJ2-3, with D perhaps being TRBD1 or TRBD2 (5 bases each). CDR1 MGHRA and CDR2 YSYEKL come from the germline V gene. V was shortened by 6 bases and J by 0 bases, with 16 bases between the two germline ends. The CDR3 is made up of 16 amino acids. In DNA form, the CDR3 reads TGCGCCAGCAGTCATCGAGGGGAAACTAGCACAGATACGCAGTATTTT. As protein: CASSHRGETSTDTQYF.

This clonotype was observed a handful of times. The chain recombines TRBV2 with TRBJ1-1, with 7 bases matching TRBD1. The junction had 9 bases not matched to a gene; V was cut back by 6 bases and J by 5 bases. The V gene's germline CDR1 is SNHLY and CDR2 FYNNEI. CDR3 length: 14 residues. CDR3: CASRPSLTGTEAFF. CDR3 DNA: TGTGCCAGCAGGCCTTCCCTGACAGGGACTGAAGCTTTCTTT.

The CDR3 sequence: CASSSSFEQYF. CDR3 nucleotides: TGTGCCAGCAGTTCCTCTTTTGAGCAGTACTTC. The chain is built from TRBV6-5 and TRBJ2-7, with D unresolved. Trimming cost V 4 bases and J 7 bases, with 8 bases left between them. Per the germline V gene, CDR1 is MNHEY and CDR2 is SVGAGI. CDR3 length: 11 amino acids.

This clonotype was counted a few times. The genes are TRBV10-2 and TRBJ2-1; D possibly corresponds to TRBD2 (5 bases). CDR1 and CDR2 (germline): WSHSY, SAAADI. The ends were cut back, 8 bases at V and 9 bases at J, with 11 bases in the middle. CDR3 length: 11 amino acids. The CDR3 region has the DNA TGCGCCAGCGGACTCGTTAGTGAGCAGTTCTTC. It is translated as CASGLVSEQFF.

This clonotype has ten or more counts. The gene calls are TRBV12-3 or TRBV12-4 and TRBJ1-5; D may be TRBD1 (5 bases). Trimming stripped 3 bases from V and 6 bases from J, with 9 bases between. The CDR3 is 13 amino acids. The CDR3 region is CASSLRGSQPQHF. CDR3 in DNA: TGTGCCAGCAGTTTGAGGGGTTCTCAGCCCCAGCATTTT.

This clonotype was seen many times. The V and J genes are TRBV29-1 and TRBJ2-7; possible D gene TRBD2, 7 bases. This CDR3 is 15 amino acids long. Trimming cost V 5 bases and J 0 bases, with 17 bases left between them. Germline V gene sequence: CDR1 SQVTM, CDR2 ANQGSEA. Here the CDR3 reads CSVHTGGPRSYEQYF. For the CDR3, the DNA is TGCAGCGTTCACACGGGGGGCCCCCGCTCCTACGAGCAGTACTTC.

This clonotype came up many times. The J gene is TRBJ2-5, the V gene TRBV5-4; 8 bases are a match to TRBD1. The CDR3 loop spans 13 amino acids. The germline gives CDR1 SGHNT, CDR2 YYREEE (reference sequence). With V trimmed by 4 bases and J by 4 bases, 3 bases remained unmatched. The CDR3 spells CASSIGQGETQYF. CDR3 DNA sequence: TGTGCCAGCAGCATTGGACAGGGAGAGACCCAGTACTTC.

The chain recombines TRBV12-3 or TRBV12-4 with TRBJ1-5; D unresolved. The V end was cut by 0 bases, the J end by 2 bases, with 8 bases between. The CDR3 extends over 15 amino acids. The CDR3 nucleotides are TGTGCCAGCAGTTTAGCGTTGCAGGGCAATCAGCCCCAGCATTTT. Translation: CASSLALQGNQPQHF.

This clonotype was picked up many times. The CDR3 here is CRAPRFNTEAFF. As DNA, the CDR3 is TGCAGGGCCCCGAGGTTTAACACTGAAGCTTTCTTT. The chain carries TRBV20-1 and TRBJ1-1; no reliable D call. This CDR3 has 12 amino acids. Germline CDR1 DFQATT, CDR2 SNEGSKA (reference sequence).

This clonotype was seen ten or more times. The chain links TRBV5-1 to TRBJ2-7; weak D call: TRBD1 (6 bases). Germline V CDR1 and CDR2: SGHRS, YFSETQ. This CDR3 region has 16 residues. V gave up 1 base and J gave up 4 bases, with 18 bases separating them. The CDR3 DNA reads as TGCGCCAGCAGCTTGAATACAGGGAACCCAGCGTACGAGCAGTACTTC. It translates to CASSLNTGNPAYEQYF.